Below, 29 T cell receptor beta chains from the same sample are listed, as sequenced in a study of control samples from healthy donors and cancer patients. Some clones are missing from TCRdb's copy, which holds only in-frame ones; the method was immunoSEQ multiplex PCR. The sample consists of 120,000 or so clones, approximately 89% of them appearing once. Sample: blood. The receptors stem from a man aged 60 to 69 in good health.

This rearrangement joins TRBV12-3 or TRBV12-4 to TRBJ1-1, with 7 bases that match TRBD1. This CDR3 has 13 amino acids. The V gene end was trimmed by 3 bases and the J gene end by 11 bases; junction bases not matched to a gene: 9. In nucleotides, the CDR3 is TGTGCCAGCAGTTTTCCCCAGGGGGGGGGCGCTTTCTTT. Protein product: CASSFPQGGGAFF.

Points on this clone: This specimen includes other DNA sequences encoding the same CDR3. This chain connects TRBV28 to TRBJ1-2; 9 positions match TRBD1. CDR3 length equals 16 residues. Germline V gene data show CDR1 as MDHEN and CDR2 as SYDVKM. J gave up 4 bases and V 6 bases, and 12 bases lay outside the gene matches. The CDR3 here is CASSPSPGQGSYGYTF. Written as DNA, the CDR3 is TGTGCCAGCAGCCCCTCGCCTGGACAGGGGAGCTATGGCTACACCTTC.

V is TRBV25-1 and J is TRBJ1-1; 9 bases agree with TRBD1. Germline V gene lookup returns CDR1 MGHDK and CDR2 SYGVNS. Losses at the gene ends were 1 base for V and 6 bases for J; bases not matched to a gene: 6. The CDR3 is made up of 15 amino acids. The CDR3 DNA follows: TGTGCCAGCAGTGAATTAGGGACAGGGCTCTCTGAAGCTTTCTTT. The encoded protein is CASSELGTGLSEAFF.

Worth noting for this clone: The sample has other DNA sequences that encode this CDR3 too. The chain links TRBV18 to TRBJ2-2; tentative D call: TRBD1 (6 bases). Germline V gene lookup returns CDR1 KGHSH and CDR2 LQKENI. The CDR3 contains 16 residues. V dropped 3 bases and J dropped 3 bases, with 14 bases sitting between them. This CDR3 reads CASSPRPRGDTGELFF. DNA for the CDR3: TGTGCCAGCTCACCGCGCCCCAGGGGTGACACCGGGGAGCTGTTTTTT.

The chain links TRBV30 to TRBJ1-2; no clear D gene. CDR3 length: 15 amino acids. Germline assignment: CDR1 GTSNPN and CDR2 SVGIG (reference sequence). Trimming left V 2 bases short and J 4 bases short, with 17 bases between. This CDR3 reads CAWSTQRAGFYGYTF. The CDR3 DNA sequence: TGTGCCTGGAGTACGCAGCGAGCCGGCTTCTATGGCTACACCTTC. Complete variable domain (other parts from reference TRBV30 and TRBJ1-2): SQTIHQWPATLVQPVGSPLSLECTVEGTSNPNLYWYRQAAGRGLQLLFYSVGIGQISSEVPQNLSASRPQDRQFILSSKKLLLSDSGFYLCAWSTQRAGFYGYTFGSGTRLTVV.

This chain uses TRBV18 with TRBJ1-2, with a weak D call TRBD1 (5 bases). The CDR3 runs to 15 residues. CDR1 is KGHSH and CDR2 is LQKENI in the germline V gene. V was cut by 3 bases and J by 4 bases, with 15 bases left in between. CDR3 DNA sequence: TGTGCCAGCTCACCCGGGGACGAAGTCGGCTATGGCTACACCTTC. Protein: CASSPGDEVGYGYTF.

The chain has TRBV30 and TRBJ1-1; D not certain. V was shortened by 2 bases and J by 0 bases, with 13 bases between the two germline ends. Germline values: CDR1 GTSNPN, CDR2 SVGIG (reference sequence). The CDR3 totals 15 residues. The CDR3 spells CAWSPDLYLNTEAFF. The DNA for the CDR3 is TGTGCCTGGAGTCCGGACCTATATTTGAACACTGAAGCTTTCTTT.

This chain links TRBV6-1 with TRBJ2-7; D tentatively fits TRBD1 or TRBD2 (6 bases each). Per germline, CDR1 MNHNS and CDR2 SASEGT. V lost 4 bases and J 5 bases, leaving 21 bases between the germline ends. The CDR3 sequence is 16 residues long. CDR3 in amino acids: CASSAGQFSGRNEQYF. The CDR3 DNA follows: TGTGCCAGCAGTGCCGGACAGTTTTCGGGGAGGAACGAGCAGTACTTC.

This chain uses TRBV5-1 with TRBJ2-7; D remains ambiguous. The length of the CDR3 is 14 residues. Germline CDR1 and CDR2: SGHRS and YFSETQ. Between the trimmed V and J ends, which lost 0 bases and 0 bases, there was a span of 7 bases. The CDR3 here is CASSLVESSYEQYF. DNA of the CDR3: TGCGCCAGCAGCTTGGTGGAGAGCTCCTACGAGCAGTACTTC.

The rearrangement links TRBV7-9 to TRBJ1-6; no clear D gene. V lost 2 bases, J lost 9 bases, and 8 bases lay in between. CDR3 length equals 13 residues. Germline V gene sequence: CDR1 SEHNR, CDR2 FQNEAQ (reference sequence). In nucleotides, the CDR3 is TGTGCCAGCAGCTTACTAGAAGTTTCACCCCTCCACTTT. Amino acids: CASSLLEVSPLHF.

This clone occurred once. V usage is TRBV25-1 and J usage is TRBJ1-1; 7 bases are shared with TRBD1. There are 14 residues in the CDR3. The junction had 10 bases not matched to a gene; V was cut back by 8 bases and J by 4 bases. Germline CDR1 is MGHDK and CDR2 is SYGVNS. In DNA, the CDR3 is TGTGCCAGCCGGGACAGCTTCCCTAGCACTGAAGCTTTCTTT. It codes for CASRDSFPSTEAFF.

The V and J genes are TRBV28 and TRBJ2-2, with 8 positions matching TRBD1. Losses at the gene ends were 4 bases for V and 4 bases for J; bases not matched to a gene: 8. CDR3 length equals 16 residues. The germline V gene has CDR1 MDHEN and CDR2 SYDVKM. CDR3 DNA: TGTGCCAGCAGTTACCGGGACAGGAGACTCACCGGGGAGCTGTTTTTT. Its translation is CASSYRDRRLTGELFF.

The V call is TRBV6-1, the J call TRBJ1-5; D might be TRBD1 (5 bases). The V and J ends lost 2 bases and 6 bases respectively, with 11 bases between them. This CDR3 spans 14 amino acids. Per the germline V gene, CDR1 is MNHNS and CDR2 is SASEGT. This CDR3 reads CASSETQRGQPQHF. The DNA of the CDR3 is TGTGCCAGCAGTGAAACACAGAGGGGTCAGCCCCAGCATTTT.

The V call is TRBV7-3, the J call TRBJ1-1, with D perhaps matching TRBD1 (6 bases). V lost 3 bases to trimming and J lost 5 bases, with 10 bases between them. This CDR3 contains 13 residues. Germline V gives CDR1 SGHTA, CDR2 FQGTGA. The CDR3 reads CASSFGGRTEAFF. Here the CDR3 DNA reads TGTGCCAGCAGCTTCGGGGGGCGGACTGAAGCTTTCTTT.

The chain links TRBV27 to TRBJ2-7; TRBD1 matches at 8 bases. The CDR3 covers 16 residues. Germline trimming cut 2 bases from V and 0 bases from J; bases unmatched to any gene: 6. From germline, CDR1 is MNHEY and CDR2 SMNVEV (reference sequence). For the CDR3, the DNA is TGTGCCAGCAGTTTACTCGGGACAGGAAACTCCTACGAGCAGTACTTC. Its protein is CASSLLGTGNSYEQYF.

The CDR3 sequence is CASHEEIAKNIQYF. The CDR3 nucleotides read TGTGCCAGCCACGAGGAGATAGCCAAAAACATTCAGTACTTC. The chain employs TRBV6-5 and TRBJ2-4; no definite D call. This CDR3 spans 14 amino acids. Germline V gene data show CDR1 as MNHEY and CDR2 as SVGAGI. V lost 8 bases, J lost 0 bases, and 11 bases lay in between.

CDR3 region: CASSLPAGRANYGYTF. The CDR3 DNA reads TGTGCCAGCAGTCTACCCGCTGGGAGGGCTAACTATGGCTACACCTTC. The chain combines TRBV28 with TRBJ1-2; D not certain. CDR3 length: 16 amino acids. Trimming pared 5 bases from V and 0 bases from J, leaving 16 bases between. Germline V CDR1 and CDR2: MDHEN, SYDVKM.

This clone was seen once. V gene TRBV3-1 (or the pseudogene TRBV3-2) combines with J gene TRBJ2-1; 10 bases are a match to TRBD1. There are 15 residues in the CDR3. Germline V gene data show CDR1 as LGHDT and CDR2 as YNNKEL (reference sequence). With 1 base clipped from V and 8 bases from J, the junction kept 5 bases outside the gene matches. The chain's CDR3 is CASSQGHGTGDEQFF. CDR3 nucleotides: TGTGCCAGCAGCCAAGGACACGGGACAGGGGATGAGCAGTTCTTC.

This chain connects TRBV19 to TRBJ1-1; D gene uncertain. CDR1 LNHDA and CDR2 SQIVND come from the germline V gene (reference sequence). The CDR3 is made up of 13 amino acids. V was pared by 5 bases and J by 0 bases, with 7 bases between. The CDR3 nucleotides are TGTGCCAGTAGTGCCGCCCTGAACACTGAAGCTTTCTTT. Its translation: CASSAALNTEAFF.

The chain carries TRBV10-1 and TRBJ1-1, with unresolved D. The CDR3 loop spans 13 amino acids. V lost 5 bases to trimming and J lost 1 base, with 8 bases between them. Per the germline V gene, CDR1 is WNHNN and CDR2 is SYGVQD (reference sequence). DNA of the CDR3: TGCGCCAGCAGTCAGGACCGGAACACTGAAGCTTTCTTT. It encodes CASSQDRNTEAFF.

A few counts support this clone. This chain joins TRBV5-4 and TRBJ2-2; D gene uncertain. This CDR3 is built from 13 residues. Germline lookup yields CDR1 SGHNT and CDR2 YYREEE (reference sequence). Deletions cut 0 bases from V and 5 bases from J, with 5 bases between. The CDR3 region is CASSLVRTGELFF. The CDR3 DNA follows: TGTGCCAGCAGCTTGGTACGGACCGGGGAGCTGTTTTTT. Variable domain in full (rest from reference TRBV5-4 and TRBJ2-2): ETGVTQSPTHLIKTRGQQVTLRCSSQSGHNTVSWYQQALGQGPQFIFQYYREEENGRGNFPPRFSGLQFPNYSSELNVNALELDDSALYLCASSLVRTGELFFGEGSRLTVL.

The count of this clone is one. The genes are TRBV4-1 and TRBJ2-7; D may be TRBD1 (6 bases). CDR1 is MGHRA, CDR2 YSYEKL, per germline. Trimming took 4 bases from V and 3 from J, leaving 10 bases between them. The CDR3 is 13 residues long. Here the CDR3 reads CASSLLQGYEQYF. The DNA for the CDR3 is TGCGCCAGCAGCCTTTTACAGGGCTACGAGCAGTACTTC.

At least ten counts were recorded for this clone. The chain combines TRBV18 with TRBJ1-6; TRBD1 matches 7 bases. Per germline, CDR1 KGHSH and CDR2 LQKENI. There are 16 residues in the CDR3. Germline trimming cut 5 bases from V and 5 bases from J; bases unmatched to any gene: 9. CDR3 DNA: TGTGCCAGCTCATCCAATCGACAGGGCAATAATTCACCCCTCCACTTT. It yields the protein CASSSNRQGNNSPLHF.

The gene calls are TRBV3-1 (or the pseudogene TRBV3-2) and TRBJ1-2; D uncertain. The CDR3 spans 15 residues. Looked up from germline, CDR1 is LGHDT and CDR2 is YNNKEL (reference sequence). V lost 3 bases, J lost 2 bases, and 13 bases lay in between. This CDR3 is CASSQGTRGNYGYTF. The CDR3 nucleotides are TGTGCCAGCAGCCAGGGAACCCGCGGAAACTATGGCTACACCTTC.

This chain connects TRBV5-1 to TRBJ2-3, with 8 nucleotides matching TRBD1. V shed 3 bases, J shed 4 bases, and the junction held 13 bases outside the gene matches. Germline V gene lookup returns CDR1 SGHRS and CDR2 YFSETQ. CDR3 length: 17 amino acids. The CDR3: CASSSGQGGTWADTQYF. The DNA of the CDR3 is TGCGCCAGCAGCTCCGGACAGGGAGGCACGTGGGCAGATACGCAGTATTTT. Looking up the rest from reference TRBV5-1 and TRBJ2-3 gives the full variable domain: KAGVTQTPRYLIKTRGQQVTLSCSPISGHRSVSWYQQTPGQGLQFLFEYFSETQRNKGNFPGRFSGRQFSNSRSEMNVSTLELGDSALYLCASSSGQGGTWADTQYFGPGTRLTVL.

The CDR3 DNA is TGTGCCAGCAAATGGGACACCTTAGGTAATCAGCCCCAGCATTTT. It specifies CASKWDTLGNQPQHF. This chain uses TRBV6-5 with TRBJ1-5; TRBD1 might be the D (6 bases). CDR1 and CDR2 from the germline V gene are MNHEY and SVGAGI. The germline V and J ends were trimmed by 7 bases and 4 bases, with 17 bases remaining between them. The CDR3 extends over 15 amino acids.

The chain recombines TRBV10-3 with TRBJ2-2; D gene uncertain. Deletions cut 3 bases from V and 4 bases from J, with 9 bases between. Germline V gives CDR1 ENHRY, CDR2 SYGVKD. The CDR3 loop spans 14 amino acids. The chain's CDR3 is CAISEVEFTGELFF. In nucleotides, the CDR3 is TGTGCCATCAGTGAAGTTGAGTTCACCGGGGAGCTGTTTTTT.

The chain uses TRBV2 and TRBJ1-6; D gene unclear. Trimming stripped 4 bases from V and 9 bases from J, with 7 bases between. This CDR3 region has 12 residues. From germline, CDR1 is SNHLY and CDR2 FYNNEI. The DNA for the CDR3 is TGTGCCAGCAGTGTAAGGACTTCACCCCTCCACTTT. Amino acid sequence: CASSVRTSPLHF.

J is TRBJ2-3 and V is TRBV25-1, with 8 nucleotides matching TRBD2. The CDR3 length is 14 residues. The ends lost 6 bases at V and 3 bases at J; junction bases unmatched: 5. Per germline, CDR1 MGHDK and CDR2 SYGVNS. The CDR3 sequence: CASRGSGITDTQYF. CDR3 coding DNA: TGTGCCAGCAGAGGTAGCGGGATAACAGATACGCAGTATTTT.